One and the same sample provided the 4 T cell receptor beta chains below, sequenced in a study of T cell responses to AZD1222 COVID-19 vaccine. Here immunoSEQ multiplex PCR was the method, and the copy in TCRdb shows in-frame clones only, minus some. The table includes tens of thousands of clones, roughly 89% detected once. Source: peripheral blood, taken 28 days after the second AZD1222 dose. The receptors here all came from an adult who received the AZD1222 COVID-19 vaccine.

The gene calls are TRBV3-1 (or the pseudogene TRBV3-2) and TRBJ1-1; D uncertain. CDR3 length equals 12 residues. Looked up from germline, CDR1 is LGHDT and CDR2 is YNNKEL (reference sequence). Trimming took 0 bases from V and 7 from J, leaving 6 bases between them. In DNA, the CDR3 is TGTGCCAGCAGCCAAGATACAGTTGAAGCTTTCTTT. It specifies CASSQDTVEAFF.

The chain uses TRBV4-3 and TRBJ1-4; D is undetermined. Germline assignment: CDR1 LGHNA and CDR2 YSLEER. V was shortened by 1 base and J by 5 bases, with 11 bases between the two germline ends. There are 15 residues in the CDR3. CDR3: CASSQGAALNEKLFF. The CDR3, as DNA: TGCGCCAGCAGCCAAGGGGCAGCTCTGAATGAAAAACTGTTTTTT.

This clone appeared once. The rearrangement links TRBV19 to TRBJ1-1, with 10 bases lining up with TRBD1. The CDR3 totals 16 residues. From germline, CDR1 is LNHDA and CDR2 SQIVND (reference sequence). V lost 6 bases to trimming and J lost 0 bases; unmatched junction nucleotides: 7. The CDR3 nucleotides are TGTGCCAGTAGCCCGACAGGGGGCTATTTGAACACTGAAGCTTTCTTT. This codes for CASSPTGGYLNTEAFF.

The J gene is TRBJ1-5, the V gene TRBV7-2; D gene unclear. Germline CDR1 and CDR2: SGHTA and FQGNSA. Trimming took 5 bases from V and 7 from J, leaving 12 bases between them. The CDR3 has 13 residues. DNA of the CDR3: TGTGCCAGCAGCGCACGCCGGGGACAGCCCCAGCATTTT. Its translation is CASSARRGQPQHF.